This T cell receptor (beta chain) was obtained from a study of persistence of HIV-infected CD4 T cells. The overall study: Two participants gave one leukapheresis sample; others gave up to about 200 mL blood repeatedly.

CDR1 is SSHAT, CDR2 FNYEAQ, per germline (reference sequence). The V segment lost 5 bases and the J segment 1 base; nucleotides outside the gene matches: 3. The CDR3 sequence is 15 residues long. Study outcomes and limitations: Degenerate expanded CDR3beta sequences were enriched among CMV- and Gag-responding cells.

The immunoSEQ assay was version 4, run in survey mode. The data were produced by immunoSEQ multiplex PCR, yet TCRdb's version contains in-frame clones alone and is incomplete. The sample includes about 36,000 clones, more than 70% of them seen just once. Overlapping HIV-1 Gag 15-mer peptides at approximately 0.96 ug per peptide per mL were used. Sorted nonresponding memory CD4+ T cells were CD40L-negative, CD69-negative, CD45RO-high. Suppressive ART was started during chronic HIV-1 infection in these adults. CD8+ T cells were removed from PBMCs prior to stimulation. In regard to this clone: Its antigen is not identified.

The chain recombines TRBV7-7 with TRBJ2-3; 10 bases line up with TRBD2. The specimen comprised cultured CD4+ T cells from PBMCs, sampled from a patient who received antiretroviral therapy. This TCR came from an adult with HIV. The donor label of this sample is uncertain. CDR3 DNA sequence: TGTGCCAGCAGCGTAGGACTAGCGGGCACAGATACGCAGTATTTT. Its translation is CASSVGLAGTDTQYF.